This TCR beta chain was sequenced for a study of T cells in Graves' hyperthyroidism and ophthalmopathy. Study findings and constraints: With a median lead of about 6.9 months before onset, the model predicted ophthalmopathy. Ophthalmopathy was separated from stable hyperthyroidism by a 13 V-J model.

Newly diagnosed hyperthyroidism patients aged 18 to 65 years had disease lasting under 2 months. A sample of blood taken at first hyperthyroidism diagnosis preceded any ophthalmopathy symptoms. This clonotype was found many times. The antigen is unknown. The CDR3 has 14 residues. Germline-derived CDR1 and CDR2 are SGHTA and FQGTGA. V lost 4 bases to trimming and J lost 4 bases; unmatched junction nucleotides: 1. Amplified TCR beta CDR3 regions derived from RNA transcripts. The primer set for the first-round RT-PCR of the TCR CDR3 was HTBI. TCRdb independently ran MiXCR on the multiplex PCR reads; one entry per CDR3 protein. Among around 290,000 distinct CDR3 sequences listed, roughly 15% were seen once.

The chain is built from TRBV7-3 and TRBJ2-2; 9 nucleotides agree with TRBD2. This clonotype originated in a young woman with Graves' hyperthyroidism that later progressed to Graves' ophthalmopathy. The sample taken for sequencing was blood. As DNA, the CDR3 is TGTGCCAGCAGCTCTAGCGGGGCCACCGGGGAGCTGTTTTTT. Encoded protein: CASSSSGATGELFF.